The 30 T cell receptor beta chains given below trace back to one sample, sequenced in a study of cytomegalovirus exposure and HLA in healthy donors. The assay was immunoSEQ multiplex PCR, and TCRdb's table has in-frame clones only and misses some. The sample shows some 170,000 clones, about 86% of them seen only once. The sequenced sample consisted of PBMCs. Every receptor here comes from a woman in her 30s in good health and CMV-seronegative.

This clone has at least ten counts. The rearrangement links TRBV10-1 to TRBJ2-2, with D tentatively TRBD2 (6 bases). The CDR3 contains 14 residues. Per germline, CDR1 WNHNN and CDR2 SYGVQD (reference sequence). V dropped 2 bases and J dropped 7 bases, with 11 bases sitting between them. CDR3 protein: CASSERGVGGELFF. The CDR3 DNA sequence: TGCGCCAGCAGTGAGCGCGGGGTAGGCGGGGAGCTGTTTTTT.

The chain is built from TRBV5-1 and TRBJ2-1; 9 bases align to TRBD1. This CDR3 is 17 amino acids long. J gave up 2 bases and V 4 bases, and 10 bases lay outside the gene matches. From germline, CDR1 is SGHRS and CDR2 YFSETQ. Here the CDR3 DNA reads TGCGCCAGCAGCCATACCGGGACAGGGCCCCCCTACAATGAGCAGTTCTTC. Translated, it gives CASSHTGTGPPYNEQFF.

The genes are TRBV2 and TRBJ2-1, with D possibly being TRBD1 (6 bases). This CDR3 has 15 residues. The V gene's germline CDR1 is SNHLY and CDR2 FYNNEI. V shed 1 base and J shed 2 bases, with 9 bases lying between them. The CDR3 protein is CASSEDRDTYNEQFF. For the CDR3, the DNA is TGTGCCAGCAGTGAAGACAGGGATACCTACAATGAGCAGTTCTTC.

This clone was observed a handful of times. The CDR3, as DNA: TGTGCCAGCTGGCAAGGAACTAGGTTGGTAGGTCAGCCCCAGCATTTT. Its protein product is CASWQGTRLVGQPQHF. The J gene is TRBJ1-5, the V gene TRBV6-6; D remains ambiguous. Per the germline V gene, CDR1 is MNHNY and CDR2 is SVGAGI (reference sequence). The CDR3 consists of 16 residues. Trimming pared 8 bases from V and 6 bases from J, leaving 23 bases between.

CDR3 protein: CASSLGWVGRGQETQYF. The CDR3 DNA follows: TGTGCCAGCAGCCTAGGGTGGGTCGGACGGGGACAAGAGACCCAGTACTTC. The chain is built from TRBV11-2 and TRBJ2-5, with D maybe TRBD2 (5 bases). The CDR3 consists of 17 residues. The V end lost 5 bases, the J end lost 2 bases, and 21 bases lay between the germline ends. Germline V gene sequence: CDR1 SGHAT, CDR2 FQNNGV. Filled out from reference TRBV11-2 and TRBJ2-5, the complete variable domain reads EAGVAQSPRYKIIEKRQSVAFWCNPISGHATLYWYQQILGQGPKLLIQFQNNGVVDDSQLPKDRFSAERLKGVDSTLKIQPAKLEDSAVYLCASSLGWVGRGQETQYFGPGTRLLVL.

The V call is TRBV6-5, the J call TRBJ2-7; TRBD2 aligns across 12 bases. Germline values: CDR1 MNHEY, CDR2 SVGAGI. J gave up 5 bases and V 2 bases, and 1 base lay outside the gene matches. CDR3 size: 14 residues. The CDR3 DNA is TGTGCCAGCAGTTACGGACTAGCGGGGAACGAGCAGTACTTC. Translation gives CASSYGLAGNEQYF.

The chain recombines TRBV2 with TRBJ1-6; D unclear. Germline V gene data show CDR1 as SNHLY and CDR2 as FYNNEI. Trimming cost V 3 bases and J 0 bases, with 9 bases left between them. This CDR3 is 16 amino acids long. CDR3 residues: CASSDRPLSYNSPLHF. The CDR3 DNA sequence: TGTGCCAGCAGTGACAGGCCCCTCTCCTATAATTCACCCCTCCACTTT.

The chain combines TRBV25-1 with TRBJ2-7; 7 bases agree with TRBD1. The CDR3 has 16 residues. With 2 bases clipped from V and 0 bases from J, the junction kept 7 bases outside the gene matches. CDR1 is MGHDK and CDR2 is SYGVNS in the germline V gene. As DNA, the CDR3 is TGTGCCAGCAGTGAACCCGGACAGGCAAACTCCTACGAGCAGTACTTC. Translated, it gives CASSEPGQANSYEQYF.

This rearrangement joins TRBV10-1 to TRBJ2-3; 10 bases match TRBD1. This CDR3 is built from 14 residues. Germline V CDR1 and CDR2: WNHNN, SYGVQD (reference sequence). With V trimmed by 2 bases and J by 6 bases, 2 bases remained unmatched. CDR3 nucleotide sequence: TGCGCCAGCAGTGAGGACAGGGGGCAGGATACGCAGTATTTT. Amino acid sequence: CASSEDRGQDTQYF.

This chain links TRBV7-9 with TRBJ1-1; D remains ambiguous. The CDR3 contains 13 residues. V was shortened by 1 base and J by 10 bases, with 13 bases between the two germline ends. Germline CDR1 reads SEHNR; CDR2 reads FQNEAQ (reference sequence). CDR3: CASSLEWPPIAFF. The DNA for the CDR3 is TGTGCCAGCAGCTTAGAATGGCCACCCATAGCTTTCTTT.

The chain couples TRBV10-3 to TRBJ2-2; tentative D call: TRBD2 (5 bases). This CDR3 spans 13 amino acids. Trimming took 8 bases from V and 2 from J, leaving 9 bases between them. Germline CDR1 is ENHRY and CDR2 is SYGVKD. Written as DNA, the CDR3 is TGTGCCATCGAGGGAAGTAACACCGGGGAGCTGTTTTTT. Its translation is CAIEGSNTGELFF.

The rearrangement joins TRBV18 to TRBJ2-7; TRBD2 matches at 7 bases. The CDR3 loop spans 14 amino acids. The V and J ends lost 1 base and 6 bases, in that order; junction bases with no gene match: 6. Germline V gene lookup returns CDR1 KGHSH and CDR2 LQKENI. The CDR3 sequence is CASSPQAGRSEQYF. In DNA form, the CDR3 reads TGTGCCAGCTCACCACAAGCCGGGAGGAGCGAGCAGTACTTC.

V usage is TRBV7-8 and J usage is TRBJ1-4; 8 positions agree with TRBD1. From germline, CDR1 is SGHVS and CDR2 FQNEAQ. The CDR3 has 15 residues. Germline trimming cut 4 bases from V and 4 bases from J; bases unmatched to any gene: 5. The CDR3 region is CASSYRGTVNEKLFF. The CDR3 coding sequence is TGTGCCAGCAGCTACAGGGGGACTGTTAATGAAAAACTGTTTTTT.

This clone was recorded a few times. This sequence joins TRBV6-5 and TRBJ2-2; 7 positions match TRBD2. Germline CDR1 is MNHEY and CDR2 is SVGAGI. The V gene end was trimmed by 6 bases and the J gene end by 5 bases; junction bases not matched to a gene: 0. The CDR3 has 12 residues. This chain's CDR3 is CASRAGTGELFF. CDR3 nucleotides: TGTGCCAGCAGAGCGGGGACCGGGGAGCTGTTTTTT.

This clone was seen a handful of times. The rearrangement joins TRBV7-9 to TRBJ1-2; TRBD1 aligns across 8 bases. The CDR3 runs 13 residues. The J segment lost 3 bases and the V segment lost 5 bases, leaving 2 bases of the junction unmatched. Germline V CDR1 and CDR2: SEHNR, FQNEAQ (reference sequence). The CDR3 region is CASSTTGDYGYTF. The CDR3 nucleotides read TGTGCCAGCAGCACGACAGGGGACTATGGCTACACCTTC.

The V gene is TRBV30, the J gene TRBJ1-2; 9 bases match TRBD1. This CDR3 spans 14 amino acids. Germline values: CDR1 GTSNPN, CDR2 SVGIG (reference sequence). V lost 1 base, J lost 4 bases, and 4 bases stayed unmatched. The DNA of the CDR3 is TGTGCCTGGAGTGAGGGACAGGGTACCTATGGCTACACCTTC. The encoded protein is CAWSEGQGTYGYTF.

This clone came up once. This chain uses TRBV5-6 with TRBJ2-6; D might be TRBD2 (6 bases). The CDR3 has 17 residues. Germline CDR1 reads SGHDT; CDR2 reads YYEEEE. Trimming removed 5 bases from V and 0 bases from J, with 15 bases in between. The CDR3 region has the DNA TGTGCCAGCAGAGGGACTCAAAGGGCCTCTGGGGCCAACGTCCTGACTTTC. Its protein product is CASRGTQRASGANVLTF.

The genes are TRBV27 and TRBJ2-7; D might be TRBD1 (6 bases). The ends were cut back, 6 bases at V and 3 bases at J, with 18 bases in the middle. This CDR3 has 15 residues. Germline CDR1 MNHEY, CDR2 SMNVEV (reference sequence). CDR3 bases: TGTGCCAGCAGCATCGACAGGAATCCCAACTACGAGCAGTACTTC. It yields the protein CASSIDRNPNYEQYF.

This sequence joins TRBV13 and TRBJ1-2; no reliable D call. Germline-derived CDR1 and CDR2 are PRHDT and FYEKMQ (reference sequence). The V and J ends lost 1 base and 8 bases respectively, with 11 bases between them. The CDR3 contains 13 residues. CDR3 residues: CASSLDGSEGYTF. In DNA, the CDR3 is TGTGCCAGCAGCTTAGACGGGTCAGAAGGCTACACCTTC.

This clone has only one observation. The gene calls are TRBV6-6 and TRBJ2-3; TRBD1 is a possible D gene (5 bases). Germline V CDR1 and CDR2: MNHNY, SVGAGI (reference sequence). CDR3 length: 15 residues. The V and J ends lost 0 bases and 2 bases respectively, with 9 bases between them. This CDR3 is CASSYSGQDTDTQYF. The CDR3 DNA sequence: TGTGCCAGCAGTTACTCGGGGCAGGACACAGATACGCAGTATTTT.

The rearrangement joins TRBV13 to TRBJ2-7, with 10 bases aligning to TRBD1. J was trimmed by 2 bases and V by 2 bases; bases with no gene match: 12. The CDR3 spans 18 residues. In germline, CDR1 is PRHDT, CDR2 FYEKMQ (reference sequence). The CDR3 DNA sequence: TGTGCCAGCAGCTTAAAAGGACAGGGGGTTCCAAGAGCCTACGAGCAGTACTTC. Translated: CASSLKGQGVPRAYEQYF.

V and J are TRBV9 and TRBJ2-1; tentatively, D is TRBD2 (7 bases). Trimming took 0 bases from V and 8 from J, leaving 18 bases between them. The CDR3 has 16 amino acids. Germline CDR1 SGDLS, CDR2 YYNGEE. The CDR3 bases are TGTGCCAGCAGCGTAGCGGGGGGCGACTTTGGGGATGAGCAGTTCTTC. It yields the protein CASSVAGGDFGDEQFF. Full variable domain (remainder filled in from reference TRBV9 and TRBJ2-1): DSGVTQTPKHLITATGQRVTLRCSPRSGDLSVYWYQQSLDQGLQFLIQYYNGEERAKGNILERFSAQQFPDLHSELNLSSLELGDSALYFCASSVAGGDFGDEQFFGPGTRLTVL.

The V gene is TRBV11-2, the J gene TRBJ2-5; D call uncertain. This CDR3 has 13 residues. Trimming took 5 bases from V and 4 from J, leaving 11 bases between them. The germline V gene encodes CDR1 SGHAT and CDR2 FQNNGV. Here the CDR3 reads CASSQQPGETQYF. CDR3 DNA sequence: TGTGCCAGCAGCCAACAACCGGGAGAGACCCAGTACTTC.

The rearrangement links TRBV6-5 to TRBJ2-4; 9 bases map to TRBD1. CDR1 is MNHEY, CDR2 SVGAGI, per germline. Trimming removed 10 bases from V and 9 bases from J; junction bases left unmatched: 4. This CDR3 region has 11 residues. Here the CDR3 reads CAIGTGLIQYF. The CDR3 DNA follows: TGTGCCATCGGGACAGGGCTCATTCAGTACTTC.

This rearrangement joins TRBV11-3 to TRBJ1-1; 8 nucleotides match TRBD1. CDR3 length: 14 residues. J gave up 2 bases and V 5 bases, and 4 bases lay outside the gene matches. Per the germline V gene, CDR1 is SGHNT and CDR2 is YENEEA. CDR3 sequence: CASSLGQGNTEAFF. The DNA for the CDR3 is TGTGCCAGCAGCCTCGGACAGGGAAACACTGAAGCTTTCTTT.

V gene TRBV5-1 combines with J gene TRBJ1-2; TRBD1 aligns across 10 bases. The V gene end was trimmed by 0 bases and the J gene end by 0 bases; junction bases not matched to a gene: 5. The CDR3 runs to 17 residues. Germline V lookup: CDR1 SGHRS, CDR2 YFSETQ. CDR3 in amino acids: CASSLGDRGPANYGYTF. CDR3 nucleotide sequence: TGCGCCAGCAGCTTGGGCGACAGGGGGCCAGCTAACTATGGCTACACCTTC.

This sequence joins TRBV6-5 and TRBJ1-4; D unclear. V lost 8 bases and J lost 2, with 6 bases in between. The length of the CDR3 is 12 residues. Germline V gives CDR1 MNHEY, CDR2 SVGAGI. The CDR3 nucleotides are TGTGCCAGCGGTCGGACTAATGAAAAACTGTTTTTT. Translating it yields CASGRTNEKLFF.

In its sample, this clone was seen a few times. This rearrangement joins TRBV27 to TRBJ1-2; the match to TRBD1 covers 8 bases. The germline CDR1 and CDR2 sequences are MNHEY and SMNVEV (reference sequence). The CDR3 is 14 residues long. V lost 6 bases to trimming and J lost 7 bases; unmatched junction nucleotides: 10. CDR3 DNA sequence: TGTGCCAGCAGCCTTCCCCAGGGGGCGCGTGGCTACACCTTC. Amino acid sequence: CASSLPQGARGYTF.

V is TRBV5-4 and J is TRBJ2-1; perhaps TRBD2 as D (6 bases). Germline values: CDR1 SGHNT, CDR2 YYREEE (reference sequence). This CDR3 is 16 amino acids long. Trimming took 1 base from V and 2 from J, leaving 13 bases between them. CDR3 loop: CASSLIGGSTYNEQFF. The CDR3 DNA is TGTGCCAGCAGCTTGATTGGGGGGTCCACCTACAATGAGCAGTTCTTC. The full variable domain, with the rest looked up from reference TRBV5-4 and TRBJ2-1, is ETGVTQSPTHLIKTRGQQVTLRCSSQSGHNTVSWYQQALGQGPQFIFQYYREEENGRGNFPPRFSGLQFPNYSSELNVNALELDDSALYLCASSLIGGSTYNEQFFGPGTRLTVL.

This chain links TRBV4-1 with TRBJ2-7; D possibly corresponds to TRBD2 (5 bases). There are 15 residues in the CDR3. V lost 0 bases and J lost 4, with 13 bases in between. The germline V gene encodes CDR1 MGHRA and CDR2 YSYEKL. The DNA of the CDR3 is TGCGCCAGCAGCCAAGACCCCGGGGATCGGTACGAGCAGTACTTC. Translation gives CASSQDPGDRYEQYF.